A single sample gave rise to the 32 T cell receptor beta chains below, sequenced in a study of tumor-infiltrating lymphocytes in primary liver carcinoma. Production of TCR beta cDNA used about 500 ng total RNA together with a constant-region primer. Library construction for TCR beta comprised three nested multiplex PCR rounds performed with slightly modified ARM-PCR. TRBV1-TRBV30 forward primers paired with a C-beta reverse primer drove the first two PCR rounds, 10 cycles each. TCRdb independently ran MiXCR on the multiplex PCR reads; one entry per CDR3 protein. This table has over 75,000 distinct CDR3 sequences, 55% to 75% appearing once. Co-extraction of both nucleic acids (RNA and DNA) used roughly 18-32 mg of unsorted bulk tissue. Sequenced input: tumor-adjacent normal liver tissue. These receptors were collected from a man aged 40-55 years with primary liver carcinoma and hepatitis B virus infection.

As concerns this clonotype: Being one base from a much bigger clone, this may be a read error. The J gene is TRBJ2-1, the V gene TRBV5-5; maybe TRBD2 (6 bases). Looked up from germline, CDR1 is SGHKS and CDR2 is YYEKEE (reference sequence). The V gene lost 4 bases and the J gene lost 0 bases, with 11 bases spanning the gap. The CDR3 extends over 15 amino acids. The CDR3 coding sequence is TGTGCCAGCAGCACACAGGAGGGCTCCTACAATGAGCAGTTCTTC. Its protein is CASSTQEGSYNEQFF.

As regards this clonotype: A read error may explain this, as a much larger clone is one base away. The chain is built from TRBV28 and TRBJ2-3, with 8 bases lining up with TRBD2. CDR1 is MDHEN and CDR2 is SYDVKM in the germline V gene. The CDR3 is 14 residues long. The CDR3 here is CASSNSGETDTHYF. The CDR3 region has the DNA TGTGCCAGCAGTAATAGCGGGGAGACAGATACGCACTATTTT. The full variable domain, its missing parts supplied by reference TRBV28 and TRBJ2-3, is DVKVTQSSRYLVKRTGEKVFLECVQDMDHENMFWYRQDPGLGLRLIYFSYDVKMKEKGDIPEGYSVSREKKERFSLILESASTNQTSMYLCASSNSGETDTHYFGPGTRLTVL.

The chain has TRBV5-1 and TRBJ2-6; TRBD2 agrees at 10 bases. The CDR3 consists of 20 residues. Germline values: CDR1 SGHRS, CDR2 YFSETQ. Trimming took 4 bases from V and 0 from J; bases not matched to a gene: 13. CDR3 in amino acids: CASSLEGLARLSSGANVLTF. CDR3 coding DNA: TGCGCCAGCAGCCTGGAGGGACTAGCGAGACTGAGCTCTGGGGCCAACGTCCTGACTTTC. Drawing the rest from reference TRBV5-1 and TRBJ2-6, the complete variable domain is KAGVTQTPRYLIKTRGQQVTLSCSPISGHRSVSWYQQTPGQGLQFLFEYFSETQRNKGNFPGRFSGRQFSNSRSEMNVSTLELGDSALYLCASSLEGLARLSSGANVLTFGAGSRLTVL.

The rearrangement links TRBV11-2 to TRBJ2-1; perhaps TRBD2 as D (5 bases). CDR3 length: 15 amino acids. The germline CDR1 and CDR2 sequences are SGHAT and FQNNGV. V was clipped by 5 bases and J by 7 bases, with 18 bases between them. The CDR3 is CASSPERGSANEQFF. The CDR3 coding sequence is TGTGCCAGCAGCCCCGAGCGTGGGAGCGCTAATGAGCAGTTCTTC.

A single count supports this clonotype. This CDR3 fails to terminate in the conserved phenylalanine or tryptophan, so it likely reflects a read error. The chain employs TRBV7-3 and TRBJ2-7; D is possibly TRBD2 (6 bases). CDR1 is SGHTA and CDR2 is FQGTGA in the germline V gene. The length of the CDR3 is 14 residues. V lost 5 bases and J 2 bases, leaving 13 bases between the germline ends. The CDR3 nucleotides read TGTGCCAGCAGCCCAGGGCCGGGGGCCTACGAGCAGTACCTC. This translates into CASSPGPGAYEQYL.

Remarks on this clonotype: Being one base from a much bigger clone, this may be a read error. This sequence joins TRBV14 and TRBJ2-5, with 7 nucleotides matching TRBD2. The germline V gene encodes CDR1 SGHDN and CDR2 FVKESK. The CDR3 runs to 14 residues. V was pared by 7 bases and J by 2 bases, with 7 bases of the junction left unmatched. CDR3: CASNSLAAQETQYF. As DNA, the CDR3 is TGTGCCAGCAACTCCCTAGCGGCTCAAGAGACCCAGTACTTC.

As to this clonotype: Without the conserved terminal phenylalanine or tryptophan, this CDR3 likely stems from a read error. It is unclear where the CDR3 begins or ends on the DNA, so no DNA is shown, and the CDR3 is as TCRdb lists it. V gene TRBV6-1 combines with J gene TRBJ2-1; the DNA was not compared with TRBD2, the D call given in the table. CDR1 is MNHNS, CDR2 SASEGT, per germline. 14 amino acids form the CDR3, both terminal residues included. The CDR3 sequence is CANSEGGSGDEQLL.

As to this clonotype: Since a much larger clone is just one base distant, this may be a read error. The V call is TRBV28, the J call TRBJ2-1; 7 nucleotides align to TRBD2. Germline lookup yields CDR1 MDHEN and CDR2 SYDVKM. CDR3 length: 15 amino acids. This chain's CDR3 is CASTSLGGAYNERFF. The CDR3 DNA reads TGTGCCAGCACCTCCCTGGGAGGGGCATACAATGAGCGGTTCTTC.

The chain uses TRBV11-2 and TRBJ2-3; 9 bases fit TRBD1. J was trimmed by 12 bases and V by 4 bases; bases with no gene match: 11. The CDR3 has 14 amino acids. Germline V lookup: CDR1 SGHAT, CDR2 FQNNGV. CDR3 sequence (DNA): TGTGCCAGCAGCTCCGACAGGGGGACAGATAGACAGTATTTT. Its protein is CASSSDRGTDRQYF.

There are many counts of this clonotype. This chain links TRBV7-9 with TRBJ1-1, with D perhaps TRBD1 (6 bases). Germline values: CDR1 SEHNR, CDR2 FQNEAQ (reference sequence). V gave up 8 bases and J gave up 5 bases, with 18 bases separating them. The CDR3 is made up of 14 amino acids. CDR3 sequence reads: CASLRGATGTEAFF. The DNA for the CDR3 is TGTGCCAGCCTACGGGGGGCGACGGGAACTGAAGCTTTCTTT.

This clonotype was seen once. The genes are TRBV11-2 and TRBJ2-7, with a weak D call TRBD1 (6 bases). The CDR3 is 17 amino acids. In germline, CDR1 is SGHAT, CDR2 FQNNGV. The DNA for the CDR3 is TGTGTCAGTAGCTTAGACTTCGGGACACCCAGCCCCTACGAGCAGTACTTC. This translates into CVSSLDFGTPSPYEQYF. Using reference TRBV11-2 and TRBJ2-7 for the parts outside the CDR3, the full variable domain is EAGVAQSPRYKIIEKRQSVAFWCNPISGHATLYWYQQILGQGPKLLIQFQNNGVVDDSQLPKDRFSAERLKGVDSTLKIQPAKLEDSAVYLCVSSLDFGTPSPYEQYFGPGTRLTVT.

This clonotype was seen more than once but under ten times. This may be a read error: a much more frequent sequence differs by one nucleotide. The CDR3 loop reads CASSPPGGGAYYNEQFF. CDR3 nucleotides: TGTGCCAGCAGTCCCCCGGGGGGGGGGGCTTACTACAATGAGCAGTTCTTC. This chain uses TRBV6-1 with TRBJ2-1; TRBD2 matches 8 bases. CDR3 length: 17 amino acids. Germline V CDR1 and CDR2: MNHNS, SASEGT. The V segment lost 5 bases and the J segment 3 bases; nucleotides outside the gene matches: 12.

In the case of this clonotype: The conserved phenylalanine or tryptophan is not found at the CDR3 terminus, so this likely reflects a read error. This chain connects TRBV6-2 or TRBV6-3 to TRBJ2-3, with a weak D call TRBD1 (5 bases). Per the germline V gene, CDR1 is MNHEY and CDR2 is SVGEGT. There are 16 residues in the CDR3. The CDR3 DNA is TGTACCAGCAGTTACTCGGTTCAGGGTGCGGCAGATACGCAGTATCTT. It codes for CTSSYSVQGAADTQYL.

About this clonotype: The junction and the germline gene differ at one end; a read error may be behind it. The chain has TRBV11-2 and TRBJ2-1; 10 nucleotides match TRBD2. The CDR3 spans 14 residues. Germline-derived CDR1 and CDR2 are SGHAT and FQNNGV. The CDR3 bases are TGTGCCAGCAGCCACGTAGCGGGAGGACGAGAACAGTTTTTC. Protein product: CASSHVAGGREQFF.

Worth noting for this clonotype: Compared with germline, one end of the junction differs, possibly owing to a read error. V gene TRBV28 combines with J gene TRBJ1-2; D is undetermined. The CDR3 loop spans 12 amino acids. Germline CDR1 is MDHEN and CDR2 is SYDVKM. As DNA, the CDR3 is TGTGCCATCCCGCTAGATTCAGGTGGCCACACCTTC. Translation gives CAIPLDSGGHTF.

On this clonotype: As the CDR3 is not closed by the conserved phenylalanine or tryptophan, this likely results from a read error. CDR3 sequence: CASSFDVNTEAFC. CDR3 in DNA: TGTGCCAGCAGCTTCGACGTGAACACTGAAGCTTTCTGT. The chain has TRBV7-9 and TRBJ1-1; D not certain. The V gene lost 3 bases and the J gene lost 0 bases, with 5 bases spanning the gap. The CDR3 length is 13 residues. CDR1 is SEHNR, CDR2 FQNEAQ, per germline (reference sequence).

This clonotype occurred many times. This chain connects TRBV11-2 to TRBJ2-4; D possibly corresponds to TRBD1 (5 bases). This CDR3 region has 17 residues. Germline loops: CDR1 SGHAT, CDR2 FQNNGV. Trimming removed 1 base at V and 1 base at J, with 14 bases between. CDR3 sequence reads: CASSLGGGPPAKNIQYF. CDR3 in DNA: TGTGCCAGCAGCTTAGGGGGCGGCCCCCCGGCCAAAAACATTCAGTACTTC.

Points on this clonotype: A read error is possible here, since a much larger clone lies one base away. The V gene is TRBV13, the J gene TRBJ2-7; 7 bases agree with TRBD2. The CDR3 covers 15 residues. The germline gives CDR1 PRHDT, CDR2 FYEKMQ (reference sequence). The CDR3 region is CANSLGASGAYEQYF. In nucleotides, the CDR3 is TGTGCCAACAGCCTAGGCGCTAGCGGAGCCTACGAGCAGTACTTC.

This clonotype was seen a few times. V gene TRBV5-1 combines with J gene TRBJ2-3; 8 bases match TRBD1. The CDR3 has 14 residues. The J segment lost 4 bases and the V segment lost 4 bases, leaving 5 bases of the junction unmatched. Per germline, CDR1 SGHRS and CDR2 YFSETQ. The CDR3 DNA follows: TGCGCCAGCAGCCCAGACAGGGGAGCAGATACGCAGTATTTT. Its protein product is CASSPDRGADTQYF.

This clonotype showed up many times. The genes are TRBV11-1 and TRBJ2-1; either TRBD1 or TRBD2 may fit D (5 bases each). The CDR3 sequence is 14 residues long. Per germline, CDR1 SGHAT and CDR2 FQDESV (reference sequence). V lost 5 bases, J lost 13 bases, and 21 bases lay in between. For the CDR3, the DNA is TGTGCCAGCAGCCTAGAACCGGGGACGGACAAACAGTTCTTC. This encodes CASSLEPGTDKQFF.

In this sample, this clonotype turned up once. The junction differs from germline at one of its ends, possibly a read error. The chain combines TRBV7-8 with TRBJ2-3; D possibly corresponds to TRBD2 (5 bases). The CDR3 runs 17 residues. Germline CDR1 and CDR2: SGHVS and FQNEAQ. CDR3 residues: CAGSQDPAHGGTDTQYF. In DNA form, the CDR3 reads TGTGCCGGCAGCCAAGACCCAGCCCACGGAGGAACAGATACGCAGTATTTT.

This clonotype occurred many times. This chain joins TRBV5-4 and TRBJ2-1; TRBD1 matches 7 bases. V shed 0 bases, J shed 9 bases, and the junction held 12 bases outside the gene matches. The CDR3 is 16 residues long. CDR1 and CDR2 (germline): SGHNT, YYREEE (reference sequence). This chain's CDR3 is CASSLARGQAMSEQFF. The CDR3 bases are TGTGCCAGCAGCTTGGCCCGTGGACAGGCCATGAGTGAGCAGTTCTTC.

This clonotype was seen a single time. The conserved phenylalanine or tryptophan is not found at the CDR3 terminus, so this likely reflects a read error. The CDR3 protein is CASSQGQDGELFS. CDR3 bases: TGCGCCAGCAGCCAAGGACAAGATGGGGAGCTGTTTTCT. The chain combines TRBV4-1 with TRBJ2-2, with unresolved D. The ends were cut back, 1 base at V and 8 bases at J, with 8 bases in the middle. CDR3 length: 13 residues. The germline V gene has CDR1 MGHRA and CDR2 YSYEKL.

Concerning this clonotype itself: A junction boundary mismatches the germline segment, possibly from a read error. The V and J genes are TRBV5-1 and TRBJ2-1; weak D call: TRBD1 (5 bases). Germline lookup yields CDR1 SGHRS and CDR2 YFSETQ. The CDR3 has 15 residues. CDR3 nucleotide sequence: TGCGCCGGCAGCCCCACTGGGGCAGTAAACAATGAGCGGTTCTTC. Its protein is CAGSPTGAVNNERFF.

A word on this clonotype: Since a much larger clone is just one base distant, this may be a read error. The chain is built from TRBV30 and TRBJ1-5; D remains ambiguous. This CDR3 region has 14 residues. Germline CDR1 GTSNPN, CDR2 SVGIG (reference sequence). CDR3 sequence (DNA): TGTGCCTTGAGTAAATCCGCTCCCGATCAGCCCCAGCATTTT. It is translated as CALSKSAPDQPQHF.

This sequence joins TRBV29-1 and TRBJ2-1; D remains unclear. V was trimmed by 7 bases and J by 6 bases, leaving 16 bases between them. Germline assignment: CDR1 SQVTM and CDR2 ANQGSEA. This CDR3 region has 13 residues. The CDR3 is CSAPLPLSNEQFF. The CDR3 region has the DNA TGCAGCGCCCCACTGCCCCTGAGCAATGAGCAGTTCTTC.

This clonotype was seen once. Relative to the germline gene, one junction end is altered; a read error may explain this. The chain combines TRBV11-2 with TRBJ2-7; maybe TRBD2 (6 bases). The germline V gene has CDR1 SGHAT and CDR2 FQNNGV. CDR3 size: 15 residues. The DNA for the CDR3 is TGTGCCACCAGCCTCGGCGGGACTCTACCCTACGAACAGCACTTC. Its protein product is CATSLGGTLPYEQHF.

Regarding this clonotype: One junction end disagrees with the germline gene, perhaps due to a read error. The V and J genes are TRBV29-1 and TRBJ2-7; 7 bases match TRBD2. The CDR3 is made up of 13 amino acids. Germline V gene data show CDR1 as SQVTM and CDR2 as ANQGSEA. The CDR3 coding sequence is TGCATCGTTGATGGACTAGGACCCTACGAGCGGTACTTC. Translating it yields CIVDGLGPYERYF.

This clonotype was recorded many times. V and J are TRBV29-1 and TRBJ1-4; TRBD1 might be the D (6 bases). Germline V gene sequence: CDR1 SQVTM, CDR2 ANQGSEA. This CDR3 is 16 amino acids long. With 7 bases removed from V and 6 bases from J, the gap between germline ends came to 24 bases. The DNA of the CDR3 is TGCAGCGCCTATCTTCGCGGGGGGCGCGTGGATGAAAAACTGTTTTTT. Encoded protein: CSAYLRGGRVDEKLFF. The full variable domain, in which reference TRBV29-1 and TRBJ1-4 provide the parts outside the CDR3, is SAVISQKPSRDICQRGTSLTIQCQVDSQVTMMFWYRQQPGQSLTLIATANQGSEATYESGFVIDKFPISRPNLTFSTLTVSNMSPEDSSIYLCSAYLRGGRVDEKLFFGSGTQLSVL.

This clonotype appeared a single time. Germline and junction disagree at one end, which may indicate a read error. The J gene is TRBJ2-7, the V gene TRBV11-2; D is undetermined. Germline V gives CDR1 SGHAT, CDR2 FQNNGV. This CDR3 is built from 15 residues. The chain's CDR3 is CDSSLTRDARYEQYF. CDR3 in DNA: TGTGACAGCAGCTTAACGCGAGACGCAAGGTACGAGCAGTACTTC. Full variable domain (remainder filled in from reference TRBV11-2 and TRBJ2-7): EAGVAQSPRYKIIEKRQSVAFWCNPISGHATLYWYQQILGQGPKLLIQFQNNGVVDDSQLPKDRFSAERLKGVDSTLKIQPAKLEDSAVYLCDSSLTRDARYEQYFGPGTRLTVT.

As regards this clonotype: Since a much larger clone is just one base distant, this may be a read error. The chain has TRBV6-1 and TRBJ2-7; 7 bases map to TRBD1. The CDR3 is 12 amino acids. The germline CDR1 and CDR2 sequences are MNHNS and SASEGT. The ends lost 6 bases at V and 4 bases at J; junction bases unmatched: 3. Here the CDR3 DNA reads TGTGCCAGCAGCGCGACAGGGTACGAGCAGTACTTC. It translates to CASSATGYEQYF.

Comments on this clonotype: This CDR3 fails to terminate in the conserved phenylalanine or tryptophan, so it likely reflects a read error. The CDR3, as DNA: TGTGCCAGCAGCTTCGGGGGGCGCGATGAAAAACTGTTTTCT. As protein: CASSFGGRDEKLFS. The chain uses TRBV5-5 and TRBJ1-4; D perhaps matches TRBD1 (6 bases). The CDR3 is made up of 14 amino acids. Trimming removed 2 bases from V and 6 bases from J, with 11 bases in between. Germline V gene data show CDR1 as SGHKS and CDR2 as YYEKEE (reference sequence).